Following are 25 T cell receptor beta chains from one sample sequenced in a study of T cells after yellow fever vaccination. TCRdb re-called the 5' RACE reads with MiXCR, one entry per CDR3 protein. Of some 250,000 distinct CDR3 sequences listed, roughly 3.5% are singletons. Here the sequenced sample was PBMCs, taken 15 days after the yellow fever booster vaccination. These receptors originate from a young man who received the YFV17D yellow fever vaccine.

This clonotype was recorded many times. The rearrangement joins TRBV7-2 to TRBJ2-7, with 10 bases aligning to TRBD2. Germline CDR1 SGHTA, CDR2 FQGNSA. CDR3 length: 15 residues. The V segment lost 5 bases and the J segment 2 bases; nucleotides outside the gene matches: 6. The CDR3 bases are TGTGCCAGCAGCGAAAGACTAGCGGGCCCCTACGAGCAGTACTTC. Translated, it gives CASSERLAGPYEQYF.

This clonotype was recorded many times. This rearrangement joins TRBV12-3 or TRBV12-4 to TRBJ2-5; D uncertain. The CDR3 covers 15 residues. Trimming pared 5 bases from V and 2 bases from J, leaving 15 bases between. In DNA, the CDR3 is TGTGCCAGCAGTCACTCTGGAGAGAGACAAGAGACCCAGTACTTC. Translated, it gives CASSHSGERQETQYF.

This clonotype came up many times. V gene TRBV11-2 combines with J gene TRBJ2-1, with D unresolved. V lost 1 base and J lost 0, with 10 bases in between. Germline assignment: CDR1 SGHAT and CDR2 FQNNGV. The CDR3 consists of 16 residues. DNA for the CDR3: TGTGCCAGCAGCTTAGTTGCGGAGAGCTCCTACAATGAGCAGTTCTTC. This translates into CASSLVAESSYNEQFF.

This clonotype was found many times. V is TRBV5-1 and J is TRBJ2-7; D is perhaps TRBD1 (7 bases). The CDR3 is 14 residues long. V dropped 3 bases and J dropped 0 bases, with 10 bases sitting between them. In germline, CDR1 is SGHRS, CDR2 YFSETQ. CDR3 bases: TGCGCCAGCAGCTGGAGGGACAGCTCCTACGAGCAGTACTTC. It yields the protein CASSWRDSSYEQYF. Using reference TRBV5-1 and TRBJ2-7 for the parts outside the CDR3, the full variable domain is KAGVTQTPRYLIKTRGQQVTLSCSPISGHRSVSWYQQTPGQGLQFLFEYFSETQRNKGNFPGRFSGRQFSNSRSEMNVSTLELGDSALYLCASSWRDSSYEQYFGPGTRLTVT.

The table lists this clonotype with many counts. The genes are TRBV5-1 and TRBJ2-3; D not certain. The CDR3 extends over 13 amino acids. CDR1 is SGHRS, CDR2 YFSETQ, per germline. V lost 0 bases and J 4 bases, leaving 6 bases between the germline ends. The DNA for the CDR3 is TGCGCCAGCAGCTTGGTTGAAGCAGATACGCAGTATTTT. Its protein is CASSLVEADTQYF.

The table lists this clonotype with many counts. J is TRBJ1-1 and V is TRBV11-2; perhaps TRBD1 as D (6 bases). The CDR3 is 14 amino acids. V was pared by 2 bases and J by 1 base, with 8 bases between. The germline V gene has CDR1 SGHAT and CDR2 FQNNGV. The CDR3 nucleotides are TGTGCCAGCAGCTTATCAGGGGCGAACACTGAAGCTTTCTTT. Translation: CASSLSGANTEAFF.

Many counts were recorded for this clonotype. This chain connects TRBV10-1 to TRBJ2-2; D possibly corresponds to TRBD1 (6 bases). The CDR3 is made up of 15 amino acids. Germline CDR1 and CDR2: WNHNN and SYGVQD (reference sequence). Trimming removed 4 bases at V and 5 bases at J, with 14 bases between. The CDR3 here is CASSVGQGITGELFF. In nucleotides, the CDR3 is TGCGCCAGCAGTGTAGGGCAGGGGATTACCGGGGAGCTGTTTTTT.

This clonotype was counted many times. This sequence joins TRBV5-1 and TRBJ2-3; 8 bases are a match to TRBD2. Per germline, CDR1 SGHRS and CDR2 YFSETQ. The CDR3 has 17 residues. The J segment lost 0 bases and the V segment lost 4 bases, leaving 10 bases of the junction unmatched. The CDR3 coding sequence is TGCGCCAGCAGCCTTACTAGCGGTTTTTATAGCACAGATACGCAGTATTTT. Amino acids: CASSLTSGFYSTDTQYF.

This clonotype appeared many times. The chain employs TRBV7-2 and TRBJ1-2, with TRBD1 matching over 8 bases. V lost 4 bases to trimming and J lost 3 bases; unmatched junction nucleotides: 4. Looked up from germline, CDR1 is SGHTA and CDR2 is FQGNSA. This CDR3 is 14 amino acids long. CDR3 amino acids: CASSSRQGYYGYTF. CDR3 in DNA: TGTGCCAGCAGCTCGCGACAGGGGTACTATGGCTACACCTTC.

This clonotype showed up many times. This chain connects TRBV6-2 or TRBV6-3 to TRBJ1-6; no clear D. Trimming removed 8 bases at V and 7 bases at J, with 15 bases between. CDR1 is MNHEY, CDR2 SVGEGT, per germline. The CDR3 is made up of 14 amino acids. The CDR3 sequence: CASEGQYRNSPLHF. DNA of the CDR3: TGTGCCAGCGAAGGGCAGTACCGAAATTCACCCCTCCACTTT.

This clonotype was observed at least ten times. The gene calls are TRBV5-6 and TRBJ1-5; 7 bases match TRBD1. The CDR3 is 16 residues long. V was clipped by 1 base and J by 9 bases; unmatched bases: 13. From germline, CDR1 is SGHDT and CDR2 YYEEEE. The CDR3 here is CASSLYVGRGERPQHF. The CDR3 DNA reads TGTGCCAGCAGCTTGTATGTAGGCAGGGGGGAACGGCCCCAGCATTTT.

The chain has TRBV7-2 and TRBJ2-2, with D tentatively TRBD1 (5 bases). With 3 bases removed from V and 6 bases from J, the gap between germline ends came to 14 bases. CDR3 length: 15 amino acids. CDR1 and CDR2 from the germline V gene are SGHTA and FQGNSA. This chain's CDR3 is CASSFQGPTAGELFF. The CDR3, as DNA: TGTGCCAGCAGCTTCCAGGGTCCCACCGCCGGGGAGCTGTTTTTT.

In this sample, this clonotype turned up many times. The rearrangement links TRBV7-2 to TRBJ2-5; tentatively, D is TRBD1 or TRBD2 (5 bases each). Germline values: CDR1 SGHTA, CDR2 FQGNSA. The CDR3 is 14 residues long. V lost 5 bases and J 2 bases, leaving 12 bases between the germline ends. The CDR3 nucleotides read TGTGCCAGCAGCAGATCGTGGGGGCAAGAGACCCAGTACTTC. Protein sequence: CASSRSWGQETQYF.

This clonotype was picked up many times. This chain uses TRBV5-6 with TRBJ2-7, with no clear D. V lost 0 bases and J 3 bases, leaving 10 bases between the germline ends. The germline CDR1 and CDR2 sequences are SGHDT and YYEEEE. The CDR3 has 14 amino acids. The CDR3 nucleotides read TGTGCCAGCAGCTTGGGTTCAGCCGGCTACGAGCAGTACGTC. Translated: CASSLGSAGYEQYV.

This clonotype has a count of ten or more. The chain links TRBV7-6 to TRBJ2-1, with TRBD1 as a possible D gene (6 bases). This CDR3 has 15 residues. Germline values: CDR1 SGHVS, CDR2 FNYEAQ. V shed 8 bases and J shed 0 bases, with 14 bases lying between them. The CDR3: CASGPDSSSYNEQFF. CDR3 DNA sequence: TGTGCCAGCGGGCCGGACAGCAGCTCCTACAATGAGCAGTTCTTC.

About this clonotype: With a much larger clone just one base away, this may be a read error. The genes are TRBV3-1 and TRBJ2-3; unclear D gene. CDR1 is LGHDT and CDR2 is YNNKEL in the germline V gene (reference sequence). V lost 0 bases and J 5 bases, leaving 12 bases between the germline ends. The CDR3 totals 15 residues. In nucleotides, the CDR3 is TGTGCCAGCAGCCAAGAAGCACTACCCAGAGATACGCAGTATTTT. It yields the protein CASSQEALPRDTQYF.

This clonotype came up many times. The chain couples TRBV6-6 to TRBJ2-3, with TRBD2 matching 10 bases. This CDR3 contains 16 residues. The J segment lost 4 bases and the V segment lost 6 bases, leaving 10 bases of the junction unmatched. CDR1 is MNHNY, CDR2 SVGAGI, per germline (reference sequence). The CDR3 DNA is TGTGCCAGCAGCTCCCCCAGCGGGGGGGGGGCAGATACGCAGTATTTT. Its protein is CASSSPSGGGADTQYF.

This clonotype was detected many times. The chain joins TRBV28 to TRBJ1-3, with TRBD1 matching over 11 bases. The J segment lost 3 bases and the V segment lost 5 bases, leaving 12 bases of the junction unmatched. The CDR3 totals 18 residues. Germline CDR1 MDHEN, CDR2 SYDVKM. CDR3 DNA sequence: TGTGCCAGCAGTAACGCCGGGACAGGGGGGTACGGTGGAAACACCATATATTTT. It is translated as CASSNAGTGGYGGNTIYF.

In this sample, this clonotype turned up many times. The chain has TRBV12-3 or TRBV12-4 and TRBJ1-1; possible D gene TRBD1, 5 bases. V lost 7 bases and J lost 4, with 13 bases in between. The CDR3 has 13 residues. The CDR3 sequence is CASNVRALTEAFF. The CDR3 DNA follows: TGTGCCAGCAACGTCAGGGCTCTCACTGAAGCTTTCTTT.

At least ten counts were recorded for this clonotype. As DNA, the CDR3 is TGTGCCAGCAGCCCCACTAGCGGGGCAGATACGCAGTATTTT. Residues: CASSPTSGADTQYF. The rearrangement uses TRBV4-2 and TRBJ2-3; 10 bases are a match to TRBD2. Trimming took 4 bases from V and 4 from J; bases not matched to a gene: 2. CDR3 size: 14 residues. Per the germline V gene, CDR1 is LGHNA and CDR2 is YNFKEQ.

This clonotype was detected many times. The rearrangement uses TRBV6-5 and TRBJ1-6; no definite D call. Trimming shortened V by 6 bases and J by 9 bases, and 12 bases separated the two germline ends. Germline values: CDR1 MNHEY, CDR2 SVGAGI. The CDR3 is made up of 13 amino acids. The chain's CDR3 is CASSHPRASPLHF. CDR3 DNA sequence: TGTGCCAGCAGCCACCCCCGTGCTTCACCCCTCCACTTT.

The sample holds many counts of this clonotype. The rearrangement links TRBV4-3 to TRBJ2-7; the match to TRBD1 covers 8 bases. V shed 1 base, J shed 3 bases, and the junction held 8 bases outside the gene matches. From germline, CDR1 is LGHNA and CDR2 YSLEER. The CDR3 has 16 amino acids. The chain's CDR3 is CASSQGFDRGLYEQYF. In nucleotides, the CDR3 is TGCGCCAGCAGCCAAGGTTTCGACAGGGGACTCTACGAGCAGTACTTC.

This clonotype was observed a few times. The chain recombines TRBV30 with TRBJ1-2; D unclear. Germline assignment: CDR1 GTSNPN and CDR2 SVGIG (reference sequence). V lost 4 bases, J lost 0 bases, and 9 bases lay in between. CDR3 size: 13 residues. The CDR3 nucleotides are TGTGCCTGGAACAGAGATCCTAACTATGGCTACACCTTC. It yields the protein CAWNRDPNYGYTF.

This clonotype was recorded at least ten times. The V and J genes are TRBV7-2 and TRBJ2-7; 11 nucleotides align to TRBD2. Looked up from germline, CDR1 is SGHTA and CDR2 is FQGNSA. This CDR3 contains 14 residues. CDR3: CASSVAGGPEEQYV. In DNA, the CDR3 is TGTGCCAGCAGCGTAGCGGGGGGGCCGGAGGAGCAGTACGTC.

Many counts were recorded for this clonotype. The V gene is TRBV7-9, the J gene TRBJ2-7; D gene uncertain. The CDR3 contains 15 residues. Germline CDR1 reads SEHNR; CDR2 reads FQNEAQ (reference sequence). The V gene lost 5 bases and the J gene lost 1 base, with 15 bases spanning the gap. The CDR3 is CASSPPGRQSYEQYF. The CDR3 bases are TGTGCCAGCAGCCCCCCGGGCAGGCAGTCCTACGAGCAGTACTTC.